Following are 5 T cell receptor beta chains from one sample sequenced in a study of blood T cell repertoires in COVID-19. Method: immunoSEQ multiplex PCR; TCRdb's copy keeps in-frame clones and lacks some. The data contain roughly 200,000 clones, over 75% of them singletons. Sequenced: peripheral blood. These receptors were taken from a man between 60 and 70 years old with acute or convalescent COVID-19.

The J gene is TRBJ2-5, the V gene TRBV5-1; no reliable D call. Trimming took 0 bases from V and 5 from J, leaving 2 bases between them. CDR1 is SGHRS, CDR2 YFSETQ, per germline. The CDR3 loop spans 11 amino acids. The CDR3 sequence: CASSLAETQYF. The DNA of the CDR3 is TGCGCCAGCAGCTTGGCGGAGACCCAGTACTTC.

This clone was counted once. CDR3 sequence (DNA): TGTGCCAGCAGCGTAAGGAGTCCCCCAGATACGCAGTATTTT. Residues: CASSVRSPPDTQYF. V and J are TRBV9 and TRBJ2-3; D is unclear. Germline loops: CDR1 SGDLS, CDR2 YYNGEE. Trimming took 1 base from V and 4 from J, leaving 10 bases between them. The CDR3 has 14 amino acids.

This clone was picked up one time. The chain is built from TRBV7-3 and TRBJ2-3, with 7 bases that match TRBD2. With V trimmed by 5 bases and J by 5 bases, 7 bases remained unmatched. CDR1 and CDR2 (germline): SGHTA, FQGTGA. CDR3 length equals 14 residues. The CDR3 region has the DNA TGTGCCAGCAGCCTCCCCGGGACTATAGATACGCAGTATTTT. This sequence encodes CASSLPGTIDTQYF. The complete variable domain, with remaining parts taken from reference TRBV7-3 and TRBJ2-3, reads GAGVSQTPSNKVTEKGKYVELRCDPISGHTALYWYRQSLGQGPEFLIYFQGTGAADDSGLPNDRFFAVRPEGSVSTLKIQRTERGDSAVYLCASSLPGTIDTQYFGPGTRLTVL.

V and J are TRBV11-2 and TRBJ2-1; 8 bases are a match to TRBD2. This CDR3 contains 18 residues. V gave up 5 bases and J gave up 0 bases; unmatched junction bases: 12. The germline V gene has CDR1 SGHAT and CDR2 FQNNGV. In DNA form, the CDR3 reads TGTGCCAGCAGCGGAGGGCTAGCGGGCTTTAGCTCCTACAATGAGCAGTTCTTC. Translation gives CASSGGLAGFSSYNEQFF.

The rearrangement links TRBV29-1 to TRBJ2-7, with TRBD2 identical over 8 bases. This CDR3 contains 14 residues. Germline V gene data show CDR1 as SQVTM and CDR2 as ANQGSEA. The ends lost 4 bases at V and 4 bases at J; junction bases unmatched: 9. In nucleotides, the CDR3 is TGCAGCGTTGGGGGGACTAGAGGATTATACGAGCAGTACTTC. Translating gives CSVGGTRGLYEQYF.